This T cell receptor (beta chain) was recorded in a study of T cells in localized non-small cell lung cancer. Overall study findings and caveats: Highest T cell clonality was seen in uninvolved adjacent lung, surpassing that measured in tumor.

Regarding this clone: The antigen remains undetermined.

Using immunoSEQ multiplex PCR, the repertoire was profiled, and TCRdb retains in-frame clones only, with some absent. The sample has 45,000 or so clones; about 86% are singletons. This TCR was recovered from a man between 40 and 70 years old with stage II lung adenocarcinoma. This material consisted of PBMCs, taken before any cancer treatment.

CDR3 sequence reads: CASSPWGTGAHSYNEQFF. DNA for the CDR3: TGTGCCAGCAGCCCCTGGGGAACGGGGGCCCACTCCTACAATGAGCAGTTCTTC. V gene TRBV7-9 combines with J gene TRBJ2-1, with D perhaps matching TRBD1 or TRBD2 (6 bases each). Germline V gives CDR1 SEHNR, CDR2 FQNEAQ (reference sequence). Between the trimmed V and J ends, which lost 5 bases and 0 bases, there was a span of 20 bases. This CDR3 has 18 amino acids.